One and the same sample provided the 14 T cell receptor beta chains below, sequenced in a study of OX40 agonist ivuxolimab in advanced cancers. The protocol was immunoSEQ multiplex PCR, while the TCRdb copy is restricted to in-frame clones and leaves out a portion. This sample has under 85,000 clones, with more than 70% found just once. The starting material was CD4+ or CD8+ T cells sorted from blood, obtained in a trial of the OX40 agonist ivuxolimab. The receptors shown here come from an adult with an advanced solid tumor such as melanoma, head and neck, liver or kidney cancer.

This clone has a handful of counts. The gene calls are TRBV9 and TRBJ1-3; D is uncertain. The V end was cut by 1 base, the J end by 1 base, with 6 bases between. The CDR3 is made up of 14 amino acids. Germline V lookup: CDR1 SGDLS, CDR2 YYNGEE. The CDR3 loop is CASSVLSSGNTIYF. Here the CDR3 DNA reads TGTGCCAGCAGCGTACTAAGTTCTGGAAACACCATATATTTT.

The chain carries TRBV7-2 and TRBJ2-3; 7 positions match TRBD2. With V trimmed by 1 base and J by 6 bases, 10 bases remained unmatched. This CDR3 contains 16 residues. Germline assignment: CDR1 SGHTA and CDR2 FQGNSA. The CDR3, as DNA: TGTGCCAGCAGCTTAGTGTCTAGCGGAGGGGACGATACGCAGTATTTT. It codes for CASSLVSSGGDDTQYF.

Only one count was recorded for this clone. J is TRBJ2-5 and V is TRBV10-3; tentatively, D is TRBD1 (5 bases). Germline V CDR1 and CDR2: ENHRY, SYGVKD. The CDR3 consists of 14 residues. Trimming took off 0 bases at V and 8 bases at J, with 13 bases between the two ends. This CDR3 is CAISESRQTSTQYF. The CDR3 nucleotides read TGTGCCATCAGTGAGTCCCGACAGACTTCTACCCAGTACTTC.

The rearrangement joins TRBV4-1 to TRBJ1-6; D gene uncertain. Germline CDR1 reads MGHRA; CDR2 reads YSYEKL. The CDR3 runs 16 residues. With 4 bases removed from V and 0 bases from J, the gap between germline ends came to 10 bases. The CDR3 DNA sequence: TGCGCCAGCAGCCGGACGATGAGCTCCTATAATTCACCCCTCCACTTT. As protein: CASSRTMSSYNSPLHF.

DNA of the CDR3: TGCAGCGTTGTCCAGGATGGGGGCACCATATATTTT. Protein sequence: CSVVQDGGTIYF. This chain links TRBV29-1 with TRBJ1-3; possible D gene TRBD1, 5 bases. V was pared by 4 bases and J by 9 bases, with 13 bases between. CDR3 length: 12 amino acids. The V gene's germline CDR1 is SQVTM and CDR2 ANQGSEA.

CDR3 sequence: CASSHWTSGGAGQFF. DNA for the CDR3: TGTGCCAGCAGCCACTGGACTAGCGGGGGGGCCGGGCAGTTCTTC. This chain uses TRBV5-4 with TRBJ2-1; TRBD2 aligns across 15 bases. The germline V gene encodes CDR1 SGHNT and CDR2 YYREEE (reference sequence). After removal of 4 bases from V and 12 bases from J, the junction contained 8 bases not matched to a gene. CDR3 length: 15 amino acids. Together with reference TRBV5-4 and TRBJ2-1, the CDR3 gives the full variable domain: ETGVTQSPTHLIKTRGQQVTLRCSSQSGHNTVSWYQQALGQGPQFIFQYYREEENGRGNFPPRFSGLQFPNYSSELNVNALELDDSALYLCASSHWTSGGAGQFFGPGTRLTVL.

J is TRBJ2-7 and V is TRBV10-2, with unresolved D. Germline loops: CDR1 WSHSY, CDR2 SAAADI. Trimming pared 5 bases from V and 0 bases from J, leaving 20 bases between. The CDR3 totals 17 residues. The CDR3 loop reads CASSSPRLRTSSYEQYF. The CDR3 nucleotides are TGCGCCAGCAGTTCTCCGCGCCTCCGGACCAGCTCCTACGAGCAGTACTTC.

On this clone itself: Other DNA sequences in this sample translate to the same CDR3. The rearrangement joins TRBV7-9 to TRBJ2-3; tentatively, D is TRBD2 (5 bases). This CDR3 comprises 12 residues. From germline, CDR1 is SEHNR and CDR2 FQNEAQ (reference sequence). V was shortened by 6 bases and J by 6 bases, with 10 bases between the two germline ends. The CDR3 loop reads CASRGEGDTQYF. Here the CDR3 DNA reads TGTGCCAGCAGAGGCGAGGGCGATACGCAGTATTTT.

This clone was observed a single time. The CDR3 DNA reads TGTGCCATCAGTGGAGCTGCCTCCTACGAGCAGTACTTC. This translates into CAISGAASYEQYF. This rearrangement joins TRBV10-3 to TRBJ2-7; D ambiguous. The CDR3 loop spans 13 amino acids. CDR1 and CDR2 from the germline V gene are ENHRY and SYGVKD. V lost 4 bases, J lost 0 bases, and 7 bases lay in between.

The chain links TRBV5-1 to TRBJ1-1; 7 nucleotides match TRBD1. Germline CDR1 reads SGHRS; CDR2 reads YFSETQ. The V gene end was trimmed by 2 bases and the J gene end by 2 bases; junction bases not matched to a gene: 6. The CDR3 extends over 15 amino acids. The CDR3 loop reads CASSFFRDSNTEAFF. DNA of the CDR3: TGCGCCAGCAGCTTTTTCCGGGACAGCAACACTGAAGCTTTCTTT.

The chain recombines TRBV5-1 with TRBJ2-1; D call uncertain. The CDR3 contains 14 residues. The V and J ends lost 4 bases and 5 bases respectively, with 13 bases between them. Per the germline V gene, CDR1 is SGHRS and CDR2 is YFSETQ. The CDR3: CASSLPARHNEQFF. The CDR3 bases are TGCGCCAGCAGCCTCCCGGCGCGGCACAATGAGCAGTTCTTC.

The J gene is TRBJ1-5, the V gene TRBV19, with a weak D call TRBD1 (5 bases). The CDR3 sequence is 13 residues long. V was shortened by 7 bases and J by 4 bases, with 11 bases between the two germline ends. Germline V gene lookup returns CDR1 LNHDA and CDR2 SQIVND (reference sequence). As DNA, the CDR3 is TGTGCCAGTAATAGACAGCGTAATCAGCCCCAGCATTTT. Its protein product is CASNRQRNQPQHF.

This clone is a singleton in its sample. The chain combines TRBV5-1 with TRBJ1-6; 7 bases agree with TRBD1. V lost 4 bases, J lost 3 bases, and 7 bases stayed unmatched. The CDR3 contains 16 residues. CDR1 and CDR2 from the germline V gene are SGHRS and YFSETQ. CDR3 in amino acids: CASSPGTANYNSPLHF. The CDR3 DNA reads TGCGCCAGCAGCCCCGGGACAGCAAACTATAATTCACCCCTCCACTTT.

A few counts support this clone. The chain uses TRBV7-2 and TRBJ1-5, with 7 bases identical to TRBD1. The CDR3 extends over 15 amino acids. V shed 1 base, J shed 3 bases, and the junction held 3 bases outside the gene matches. Germline V gene lookup returns CDR1 SGHTA and CDR2 FQGNSA. CDR3 coding DNA: TGTGCCAGCAGCTTAGGACAGGGAATCAATCAGCCCCAGCATTTT. Its translation: CASSLGQGINQPQHF.